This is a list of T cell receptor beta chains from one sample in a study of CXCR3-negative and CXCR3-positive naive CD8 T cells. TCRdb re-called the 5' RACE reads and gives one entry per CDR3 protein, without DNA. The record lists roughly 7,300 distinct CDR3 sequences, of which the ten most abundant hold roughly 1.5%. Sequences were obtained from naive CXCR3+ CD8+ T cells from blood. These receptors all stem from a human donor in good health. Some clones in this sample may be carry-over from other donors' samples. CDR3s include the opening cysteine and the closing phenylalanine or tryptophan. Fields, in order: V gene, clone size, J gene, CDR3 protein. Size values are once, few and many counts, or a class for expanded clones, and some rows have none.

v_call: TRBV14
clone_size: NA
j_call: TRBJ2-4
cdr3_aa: CASSQEGHAKNIQYF

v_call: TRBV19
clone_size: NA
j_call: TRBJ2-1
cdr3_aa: CASSLQYNEQFF

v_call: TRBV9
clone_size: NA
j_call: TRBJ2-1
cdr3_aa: CASSPMRGDSYNEQFF

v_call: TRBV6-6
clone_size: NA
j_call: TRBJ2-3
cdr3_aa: CASTYPGLAGVGTDTQYF

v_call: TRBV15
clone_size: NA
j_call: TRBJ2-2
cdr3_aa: CATSPGRGTGELFF

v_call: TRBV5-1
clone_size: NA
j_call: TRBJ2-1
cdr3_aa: CASSLEPGLAGVYNEQFF

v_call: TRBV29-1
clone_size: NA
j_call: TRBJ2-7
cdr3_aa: CTLGQGRYEQYF

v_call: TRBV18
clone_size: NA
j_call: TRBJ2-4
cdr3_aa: CAASRGCEPKNIQYF

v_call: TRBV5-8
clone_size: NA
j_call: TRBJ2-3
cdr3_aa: CASRPRQDHTDTQYF

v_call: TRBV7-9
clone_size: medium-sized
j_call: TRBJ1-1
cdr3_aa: CASSYPTANTEAFF

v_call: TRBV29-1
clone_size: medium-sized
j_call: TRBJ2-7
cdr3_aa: CSVRTDSYEQYF

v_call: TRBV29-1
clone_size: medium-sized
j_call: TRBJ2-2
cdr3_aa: CSVAGESTGELFF

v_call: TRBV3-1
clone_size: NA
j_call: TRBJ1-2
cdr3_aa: CASSQGISGFYGYTF

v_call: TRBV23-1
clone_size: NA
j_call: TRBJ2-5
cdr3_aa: CASSPRWRETQYF

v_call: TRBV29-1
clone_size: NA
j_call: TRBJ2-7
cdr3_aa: CSVEGTRSPEQYF

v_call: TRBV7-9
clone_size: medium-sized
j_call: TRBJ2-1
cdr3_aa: CASSGLAGGLPVDEQFF

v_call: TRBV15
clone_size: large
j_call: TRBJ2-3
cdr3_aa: CATSPTSGGNTDTQYF

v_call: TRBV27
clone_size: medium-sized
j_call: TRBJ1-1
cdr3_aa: CASRSWGLNTEAFF

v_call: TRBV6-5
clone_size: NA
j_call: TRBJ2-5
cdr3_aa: CASKAGGPETQYF

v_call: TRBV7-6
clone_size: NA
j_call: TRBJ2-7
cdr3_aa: CASSLVSQGSGEQYF

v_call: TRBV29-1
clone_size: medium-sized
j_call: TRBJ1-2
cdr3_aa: CSVEDWTGEGYTF

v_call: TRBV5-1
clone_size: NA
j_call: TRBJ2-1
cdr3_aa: CASRGLADYNEQFF

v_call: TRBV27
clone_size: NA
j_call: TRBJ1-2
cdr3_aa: CASSPLNPQGFGGYTF

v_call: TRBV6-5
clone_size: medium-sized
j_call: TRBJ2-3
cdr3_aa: CASSYGGAANTQYF

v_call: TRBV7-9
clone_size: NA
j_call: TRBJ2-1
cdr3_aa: CASSLNHNEQFF

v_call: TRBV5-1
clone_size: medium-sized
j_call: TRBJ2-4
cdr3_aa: CASTEIGRENIQYF

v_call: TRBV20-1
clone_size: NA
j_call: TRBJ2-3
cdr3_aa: CSATCGTGRQEDTDTQYF

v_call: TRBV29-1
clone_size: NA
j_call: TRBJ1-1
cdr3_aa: CSDTGTNTEAFF

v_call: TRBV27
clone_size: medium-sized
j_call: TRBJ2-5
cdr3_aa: CASSFGREETQYF

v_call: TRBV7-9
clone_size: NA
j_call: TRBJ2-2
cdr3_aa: CASSRWTEMTGELFF

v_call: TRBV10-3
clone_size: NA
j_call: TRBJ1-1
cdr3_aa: CAISGVGDTEAFF

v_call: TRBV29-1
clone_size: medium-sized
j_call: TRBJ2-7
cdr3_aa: CSGGDRVSYEQYF

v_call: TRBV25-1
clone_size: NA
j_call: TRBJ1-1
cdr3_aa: CASRRQGKTEAFF

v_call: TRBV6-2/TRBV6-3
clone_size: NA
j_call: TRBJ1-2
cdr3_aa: CASSYSDGIYGYTF

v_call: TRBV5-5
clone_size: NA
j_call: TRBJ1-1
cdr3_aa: CASSLGKRASNTEAFF

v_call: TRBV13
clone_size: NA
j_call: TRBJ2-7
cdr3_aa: CASSPYLQGYEQYF

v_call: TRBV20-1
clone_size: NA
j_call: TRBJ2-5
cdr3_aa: CSARALAGMMTQYF

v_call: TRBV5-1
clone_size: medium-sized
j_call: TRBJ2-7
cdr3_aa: CASSPGTGGHYEQYF

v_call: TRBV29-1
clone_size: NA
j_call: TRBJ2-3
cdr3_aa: CSALAGARTDTQYF

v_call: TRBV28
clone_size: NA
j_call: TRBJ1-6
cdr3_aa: CATRSSYNSPLHF

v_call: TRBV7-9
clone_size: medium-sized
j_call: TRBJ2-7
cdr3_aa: CASSRPESGYEQYF